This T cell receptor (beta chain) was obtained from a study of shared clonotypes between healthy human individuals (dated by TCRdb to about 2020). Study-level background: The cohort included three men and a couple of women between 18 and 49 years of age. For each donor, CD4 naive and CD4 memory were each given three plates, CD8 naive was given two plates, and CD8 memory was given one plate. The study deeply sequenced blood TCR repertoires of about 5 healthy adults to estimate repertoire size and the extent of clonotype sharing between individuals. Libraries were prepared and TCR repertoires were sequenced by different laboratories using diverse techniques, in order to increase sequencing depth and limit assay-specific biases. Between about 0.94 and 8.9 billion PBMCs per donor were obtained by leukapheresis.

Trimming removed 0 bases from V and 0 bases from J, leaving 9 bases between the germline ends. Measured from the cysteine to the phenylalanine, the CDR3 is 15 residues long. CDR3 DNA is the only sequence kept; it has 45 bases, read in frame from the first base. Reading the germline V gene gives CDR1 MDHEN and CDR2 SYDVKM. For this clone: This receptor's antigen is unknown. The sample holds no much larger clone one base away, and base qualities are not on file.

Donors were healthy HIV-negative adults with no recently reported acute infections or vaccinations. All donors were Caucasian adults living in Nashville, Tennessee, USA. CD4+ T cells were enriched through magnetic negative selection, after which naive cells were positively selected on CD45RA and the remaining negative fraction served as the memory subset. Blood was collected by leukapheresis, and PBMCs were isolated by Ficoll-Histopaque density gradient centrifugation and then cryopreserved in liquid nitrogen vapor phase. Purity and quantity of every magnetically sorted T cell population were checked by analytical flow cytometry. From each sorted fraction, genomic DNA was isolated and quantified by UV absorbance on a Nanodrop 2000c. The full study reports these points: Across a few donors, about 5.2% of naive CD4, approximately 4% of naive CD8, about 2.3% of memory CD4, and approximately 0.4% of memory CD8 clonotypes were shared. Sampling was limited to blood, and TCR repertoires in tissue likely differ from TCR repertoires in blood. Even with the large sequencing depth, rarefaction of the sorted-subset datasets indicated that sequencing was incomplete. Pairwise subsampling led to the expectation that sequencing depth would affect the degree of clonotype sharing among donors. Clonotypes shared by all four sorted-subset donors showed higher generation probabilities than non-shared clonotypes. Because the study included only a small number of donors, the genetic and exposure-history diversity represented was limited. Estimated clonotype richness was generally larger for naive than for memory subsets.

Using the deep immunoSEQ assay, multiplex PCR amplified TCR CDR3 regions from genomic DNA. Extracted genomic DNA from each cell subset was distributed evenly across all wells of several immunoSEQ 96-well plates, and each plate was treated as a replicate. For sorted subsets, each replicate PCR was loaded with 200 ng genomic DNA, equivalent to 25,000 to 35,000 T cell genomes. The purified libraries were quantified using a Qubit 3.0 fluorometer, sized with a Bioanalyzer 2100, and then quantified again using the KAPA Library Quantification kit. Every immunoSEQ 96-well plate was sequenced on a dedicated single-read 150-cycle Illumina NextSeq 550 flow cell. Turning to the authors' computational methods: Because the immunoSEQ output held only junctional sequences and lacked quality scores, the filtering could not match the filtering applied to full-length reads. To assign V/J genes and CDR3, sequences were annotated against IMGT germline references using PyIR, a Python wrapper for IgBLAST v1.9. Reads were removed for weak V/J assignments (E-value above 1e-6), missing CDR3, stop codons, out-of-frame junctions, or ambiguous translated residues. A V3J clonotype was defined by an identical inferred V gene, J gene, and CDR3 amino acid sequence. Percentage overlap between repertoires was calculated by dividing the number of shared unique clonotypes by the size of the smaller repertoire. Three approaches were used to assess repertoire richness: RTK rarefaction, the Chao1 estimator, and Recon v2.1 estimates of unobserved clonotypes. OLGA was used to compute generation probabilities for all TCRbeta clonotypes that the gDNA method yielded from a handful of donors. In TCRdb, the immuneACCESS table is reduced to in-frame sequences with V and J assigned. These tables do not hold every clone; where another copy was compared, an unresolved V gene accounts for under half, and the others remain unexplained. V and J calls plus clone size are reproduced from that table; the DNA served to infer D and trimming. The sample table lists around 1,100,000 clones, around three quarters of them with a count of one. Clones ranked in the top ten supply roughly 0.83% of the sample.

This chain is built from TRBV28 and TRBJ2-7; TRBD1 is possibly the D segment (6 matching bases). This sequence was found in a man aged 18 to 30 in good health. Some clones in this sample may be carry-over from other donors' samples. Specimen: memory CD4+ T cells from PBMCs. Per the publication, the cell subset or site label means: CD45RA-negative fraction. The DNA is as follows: TGTGCCAGCAGTTTATGGGGGGCCGTCTCCTACGAGCAGTACTTC. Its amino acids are CASSLWGAVSYEQYF. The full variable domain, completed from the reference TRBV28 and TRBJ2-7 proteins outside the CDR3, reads DVKVTQSSRYLVKRTGEKVFLECVQDMDHENMFWYRQDPGLGLRLIYFSYDVKMKEKGDIPEGYSVSREKKERFSLILESASTNQTSMYLCASSLWGAVSYEQYFGPGTRLTVT.